This TCR beta chain was captured in a study of shared clonotypes between healthy human individuals. Points from the study as a whole: Among donors, the sharing of clonotypes was expected to be influenced by sequencing depth. Represented diversity (both genetic and exposure-history) was limited by the small number of donors. When naive CD4 clonotypes were compared across several donors, about 4.8% were shared.

As concerns this clone: Its antigen is not known.

Evenly divided among several immunoSEQ plates was the genomic DNA of each subset. The protocol was immunoSEQ multiplex PCR, while the TCRdb copy is restricted to in-frame clones and leaves out a portion. The table has fewer than 1.8 million clones, around 98.5% seen once. The sequence was collected from a young man in good health. The sequenced material came from naive CD4+ T cells sorted from blood. Subset given: CD45RA+ positively selected.

The CDR3 region is CASTLGQGRYEQYF. DNA of the CDR3: TGCGCCAGCACCCTGGGACAGGGACGCTACGAGCAGTACTTC. The rearrangement links TRBV5-1 to TRBJ2-7, with TRBD1 matching over 9 bases. Germline CDR1 reads SGHRS; CDR2 reads YFSETQ. The CDR3 has 14 residues. V lost 6 bases and J lost 3; bases outside the gene matches: 7.